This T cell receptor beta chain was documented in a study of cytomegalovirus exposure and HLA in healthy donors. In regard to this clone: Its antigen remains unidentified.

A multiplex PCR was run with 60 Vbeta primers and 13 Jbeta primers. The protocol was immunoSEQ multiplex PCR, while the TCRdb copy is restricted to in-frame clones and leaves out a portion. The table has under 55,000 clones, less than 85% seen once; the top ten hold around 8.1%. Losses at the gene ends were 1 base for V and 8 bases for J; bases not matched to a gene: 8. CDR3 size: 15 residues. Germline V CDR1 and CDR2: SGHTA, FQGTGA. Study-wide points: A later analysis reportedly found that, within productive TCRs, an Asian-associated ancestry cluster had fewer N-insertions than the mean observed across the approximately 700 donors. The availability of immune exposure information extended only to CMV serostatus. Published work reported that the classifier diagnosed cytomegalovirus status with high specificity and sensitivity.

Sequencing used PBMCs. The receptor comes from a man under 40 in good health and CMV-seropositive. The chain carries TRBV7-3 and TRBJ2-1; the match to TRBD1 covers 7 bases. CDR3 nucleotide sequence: TGTGCCAGCAGCTTAAGGGGACAGAAGATTGATGAGCAGTTCTTC. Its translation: CASSLRGQKIDEQFF.